One sample yielded the 13 T cell receptor beta chains listed below, sequenced in a study of OX40 agonist ivuxolimab in advanced cancers. Using immunoSEQ multiplex PCR, the repertoire was profiled, and TCRdb retains in-frame clones only, with some absent. The sample holds 90,000 to 130,000 clones, roughly nine tenths seen once. The sequenced sample was CD4+ or CD8+ T cells sorted from blood, obtained in a trial of the OX40 agonist ivuxolimab. Every receptor here comes from an adult with an advanced solid tumor such as melanoma, head and neck, liver or kidney cancer.

This clone was observed once. The V call is TRBV5-6, the J call TRBJ1-1, with TRBD1 as a possible D gene (5 bases). Looked up from germline, CDR1 is SGHDT and CDR2 is YYEEEE. Deletions cut 1 base from V and 1 base from J, with 11 bases between. The CDR3 has 15 amino acids. CDR3 residues: CASSLLGGTNTEAFF. The CDR3 DNA sequence: TGTGCCAGCAGCTTGTTGGGAGGGACGAACACTGAAGCTTTCTTT.

The V call is TRBV21-1, the J call TRBJ1-5; the table's D call, TRBD1, was not checked against the DNA. TRBV21-1 represents a pseudogene. The CDR3 consists of 16 residues. The CDR3 DNA is TGTGCCAGCAGCAAAATGGGGACAGGAGGACGTCAGCCCCAGCATTTT. Encoded protein: CASSKMGTGGRQPQHF.

The chain links TRBV6-5 to TRBJ2-3; no definite D call. The CDR3 covers 12 residues. Germline assignment: CDR1 MNHEY and CDR2 SVGAGI. V lost 8 bases and J 5 bases, leaving 11 bases between the germline ends. The CDR3 bases are TGTGCCAGCGGGGATTTCAGAGATACGCAGTATTTT. Protein sequence: CASGDFRDTQYF.

The chain has TRBV11-1 and TRBJ1-1, with D possibly being TRBD1 (6 bases). Trimming left V 5 bases short and J 4 bases short, with 14 bases between. Germline V gives CDR1 SGHAT, CDR2 FQDESV (reference sequence). This CDR3 has 14 residues. This CDR3 reads CASSRGSVPTEAFF. CDR3 nucleotides: TGTGCCAGCAGCAGGGGGTCTGTCCCCACTGAAGCTTTCTTT.

The chain recombines TRBV7-9 with TRBJ2-7; TRBD2 aligns across 7 bases. J gave up 3 bases and V 1 base, and 6 bases lay outside the gene matches. CDR1 SEHNR and CDR2 FQNEAQ come from the germline V gene (reference sequence). The CDR3 is 15 amino acids. In DNA form, the CDR3 reads TGTGCCAGCAGCTTAGATACTAGCGCCATCTACGAGCAGTACTTC. It translates to CASSLDTSAIYEQYF. Looking up the rest from reference TRBV7-9 and TRBJ2-7 gives the full variable domain: DTGVSQNPRHKITKRGQNVTFRCDPISEHNRLYWYRQTLGQGPEFLTYFQNEAQLEKSRLLSDRFSAERPKGSFSTLEIQRTEQGDSAMYLCASSLDTSAIYEQYFGPGTRLTVT.

The chain joins TRBV4-2 to TRBJ1-3, with D possibly being TRBD1 (6 bases). Germline V gene sequence: CDR1 LGHNA, CDR2 YNFKEQ. Between the trimmed V and J ends, which lost 0 bases and 0 bases, there was a span of 9 bases. There are 16 residues in the CDR3. The CDR3 spells CASSQELGASGNTIYF. Here the CDR3 DNA reads TGTGCCAGCAGCCAAGAATTGGGGGCCTCTGGAAACACCATATATTTT.

The gene calls are TRBV10-2 and TRBJ2-2, with D possibly being TRBD1 (6 bases). Germline V lookup: CDR1 WSHSY, CDR2 SAAADI. The CDR3 totals 14 residues. The V end lost 2 bases, the J end lost 4 bases, and 8 bases lay between the germline ends. Here the CDR3 DNA reads TGCGCCAGCAGTGAGGGACAGACCACCGGGGAGCTGTTTTTT. It translates to CASSEGQTTGELFF.

This clone is a singleton in its sample. The rearrangement links TRBV19 to TRBJ2-1; the D call may be TRBD1 or TRBD2 (5 bases each). The CDR3 is 13 amino acids. Germline V lookup: CDR1 LNHDA, CDR2 SQIVND (reference sequence). Trimming pared 3 bases from V and 10 bases from J, leaving 13 bases between. CDR3 sequence reads: CASSIVTRGEQFF. The CDR3, as DNA: TGTGCCAGTAGTATTGTGACCCGGGGCGAGCAGTTCTTC.

The chain has TRBV15 and TRBJ2-2; 7 bases are shared with TRBD1. Germline V CDR1 and CDR2: LNHNV, YYDKDF (reference sequence). V gave up 0 bases and J gave up 14 bases; unmatched junction bases: 12. The CDR3 covers 15 residues. CDR3: CATSRDLRGQVVLFF. The CDR3 nucleotides read TGTGCCACCAGCAGAGATCTGAGGGGGCAGGTAGTACTGTTTTTT.

The rearrangement joins TRBV5-4 to TRBJ2-7, with D maybe TRBD1 (6 bases). Per the germline V gene, CDR1 is SGHNT and CDR2 is YYREEE (reference sequence). Between the trimmed V and J ends, which lost 4 bases and 3 bases, there was a span of 11 bases. CDR3 length: 13 amino acids. CDR3 sequence (DNA): TGTGCCAGCAGCACAAAGGACAGCTACGAGCAGTACTTC. Translated, it gives CASSTKDSYEQYF.

The chain has TRBV7-2 and TRBJ2-5, with TRBD1 identical over 8 bases. The DNA end favors TRBJ2-7, so the J call may be wrong. The CDR3 loop spans 15 amino acids. Looked up from germline, CDR1 is SGHTA and CDR2 is FQGNSA. The CDR3 spells CASSGTGTGYYEQYF. CDR3 nucleotide sequence: TGTGCCAGCAGCGGAACCGGGACAGGATACTACGAGCAGTACTTC.

The gene calls are TRBV9 and TRBJ2-3; 8 bases agree with TRBD2. The V gene end was trimmed by 0 bases and the J gene end by 2 bases; junction bases not matched to a gene: 8. CDR3 length: 17 amino acids. CDR1 SGDLS and CDR2 YYNGEE come from the germline V gene. This CDR3 is CASSVGNSGEATDTQYF. In DNA, the CDR3 is TGTGCCAGCAGCGTAGGAAATAGCGGGGAGGCCACAGATACGCAGTATTTT.

The V gene is TRBV6-5, the J gene TRBJ1-5; tentative D call: TRBD1 (5 bases). Trimming removed 5 bases from V and 4 bases from J, with 15 bases in between. Germline assignment: CDR1 MNHEY and CDR2 SVGAGI. CDR3 length equals 15 residues. DNA of the CDR3: TGTGCCAGCAGTGGCGGGACGCGGGGAAATCAGCCCCAGCATTTT. Protein sequence: CASSGGTRGNQPQHF.